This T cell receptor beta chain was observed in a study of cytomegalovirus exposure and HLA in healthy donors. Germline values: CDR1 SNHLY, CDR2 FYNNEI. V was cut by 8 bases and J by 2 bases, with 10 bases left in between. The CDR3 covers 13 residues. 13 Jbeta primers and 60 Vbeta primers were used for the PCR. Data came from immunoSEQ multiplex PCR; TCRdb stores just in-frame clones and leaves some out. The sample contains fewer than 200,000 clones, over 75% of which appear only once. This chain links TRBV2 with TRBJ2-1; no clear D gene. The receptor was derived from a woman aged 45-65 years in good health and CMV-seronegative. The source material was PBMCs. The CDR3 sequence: CASRPSAYNEQFF. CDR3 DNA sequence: TGTGCCAGCCGTCCGTCGGCCTACAATGAGCAGTTCTTC.